This T cell receptor beta chain is from a study of Ad26.COV2.S vaccination and SARS-CoV-2 variants. Sequencing was performed with immunoSEQ multiplex PCR; in TCRdb, only in-frame clones are kept and a portion is missing. The table lists around 400,000 clones, approximately 90% of them singletons. Treatment here: around 19 received Ad26.COV2.S at low or high dose, single or two shots; about 5 received placebo; per-sample allocation not given. Sampling happened 63 days after the first vaccine or placebo injection. An Ad26 vector expressing Wuhan-strain SARS-CoV-2 spike constituted the vaccine. The CDR3 consists of 13 residues. V was shortened by 4 bases and J by 7 bases, with 13 bases between the two germline ends. From germline, CDR1 is SGHDN and CDR2 FVKESK.

This specimen was peripheral blood, taken in a trial of Ad26.COV2.S vaccine versus placebo. The receptor's source is a person aged 18-60 years who received the Ad26.COV2.S COVID-19 vaccine or a placebo. V usage is TRBV14 and J usage is TRBJ1-2, with D unclear. The CDR3 bases are TGTGCCAGCAGCCCCAACCAGTCGGGTGGCTACACCTTC. As protein: CASSPNQSGGYTF.